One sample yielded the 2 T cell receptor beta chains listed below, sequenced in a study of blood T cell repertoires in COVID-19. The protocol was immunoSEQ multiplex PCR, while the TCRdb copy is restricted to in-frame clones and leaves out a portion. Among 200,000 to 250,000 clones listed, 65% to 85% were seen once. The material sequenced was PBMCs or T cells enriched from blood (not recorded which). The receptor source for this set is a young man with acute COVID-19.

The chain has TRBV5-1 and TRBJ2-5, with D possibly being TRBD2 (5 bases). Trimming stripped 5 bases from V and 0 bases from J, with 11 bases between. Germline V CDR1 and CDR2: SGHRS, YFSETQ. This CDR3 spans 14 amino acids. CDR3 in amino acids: CASSRTRNQETQYF. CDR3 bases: TGCGCCAGCAGTCGCACTAGAAACCAAGAGACCCAGTACTTC.

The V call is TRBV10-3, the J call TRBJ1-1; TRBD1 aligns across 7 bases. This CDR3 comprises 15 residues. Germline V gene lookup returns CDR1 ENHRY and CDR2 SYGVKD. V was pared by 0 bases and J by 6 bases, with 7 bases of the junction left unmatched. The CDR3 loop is CAISESDRDSAEAFF. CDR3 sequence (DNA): TGTGCCATCAGTGAGTCCGACAGGGATAGCGCTGAAGCTTTCTTT.